These 3 T cell receptor beta chains were all obtained from the same sample, sequenced in a study of T cell responses to AZD1222 COVID-19 vaccine (dated by TCRdb to 2020 to 2022). The protocol used for the library was the immunoSEQ multiplex PCR assay. TCRdb mirrors the immuneACCESS table, restricted to in-frame sequences. Some clones are absent from its copies; in checked studies, under half trace to an unresolved V gene, and the reason for the others is unknown. The sample contains around 80,000 clones, 70% to 90% of them found a single time. About 10% of the sample is held by the ten biggest clonotypes. The intended sense of this specimen's time point label: about 28 days (+/-7) after the second vaccine dose. The sample was peripheral blood, taken 28 days after the second AZD1222 dose. The receptors originated from an adult who received the AZD1222 COVID-19 vaccine.

The rearrangement joins TRBV5-1 to TRBJ2-1; 10 bases agree with TRBD1. Germline V gene sequence: CDR1 SGHRS, CDR2 YFSETQ. CDR3 size: 15 residues. V gave up 1 base and J gave up 5 bases; unmatched junction bases: 3. The CDR3 DNA reads as TGCGCCAGCAGCTTGACCGGGACAGGGGACAATGAGCAGTTCTTC. Translating it yields CASSLTGTGDNEQFF.

The genes are TRBV3-1 (or the pseudogene TRBV3-2) and TRBJ1-2; D not resolved. In germline, CDR1 is LGHDT, CDR2 YNNKEL (reference sequence). The CDR3 is 16 residues long. Trimming left V 1 base short and J 3 bases short, with 15 bases between. CDR3 in DNA: TGTGCCAGCAGCCAAGGGTCTGTAGCGGTGGACTATGGCTACACCTTC. This gives the protein CASSQGSVAVDYGYTF.

The table lists this clone with a few counts. The J gene is TRBJ2-7, the V gene TRBV5-4; 10 positions agree with TRBD2. The CDR3 consists of 15 residues. Germline values: CDR1 SGHNT, CDR2 YYREEE (reference sequence). The trim removed 0 bases at V and 1 base at J, leaving 1 base unmatched. The CDR3 here is CASSLELAGSYEQYF. Here the CDR3 DNA reads TGTGCCAGCAGCTTGGAACTAGCGGGGTCCTACGAGCAGTACTTC. Looking up the rest from reference TRBV5-4 and TRBJ2-7 gives the full variable domain: ETGVTQSPTHLIKTRGQQVTLRCSSQSGHNTVSWYQQALGQGPQFIFQYYREEENGRGNFPPRFSGLQFPNYSSELNVNALELDDSALYLCASSLELAGSYEQYFGPGTRLTVT.